The sequence of this T cell receptor beta chain was determined in a study of T-cell reconstitution after alpha-beta-depleted transplantation in children. CDR1 and CDR2 from the germline V gene are SGHDN and FVKESK. V gave up 4 bases and J gave up 4 bases, with 20 bases separating them. The CDR3 is 16 amino acids. The TCRbeta library was prepared with unique molecular identifiers. Via MiXCR, TCRdb re-called the PCR reads, giving one row per CDR3 protein. The sample contains around 440,000 distinct CDR3 sequences, under 20% of which appear only once. Broader study findings: There were some patients whose high TCRbeta diversity at day 60 came from surviving recipient T cells and thymic progenitors. Counts and diversity of T cells one year after transplant came mostly from newly produced T cells. Expanded clones from the graft, numbering several hundred, reportedly supplied alpha-beta T cells about two months after transplant.

This clonotype was detected a few times. Its antigen is as yet unknown. The TCR comes from a boy younger than two who had a stem cell transplant for Wiskott-Aldrich syndrome, so the T cells may come from the graft donor. Material: PBMCs, mostly from graft donor cells, obtained 360 days after TCRalphabeta/CD19-depleted stem cell transplant. The J gene is TRBJ2-7, the V gene TRBV14; a weak D match, TRBD1 (5 bases). CDR3 loop: CASSLLGAPYNYEQYF. CDR3 nucleotides: TGTGCCAGCAGCCTCCTAGGGGCTCCTTACAATTACGAGCAGTACTTC. The full variable domain, completed using reference TRBV14 and TRBJ2-7, is EAGVTQFPSHSVIEKGQTVTLRCDPISGHDNLYWYRRVMGKEIKFLLHFVKESKQDESGMPNNRFLAERTGGTYSTLKVQPAELEDSGVYFCASSLLGAPYNYEQYFGPGTRLTVT.